What follows describes a single T cell receptor (beta chain). Its antigen is still unknown. Repertoires were generated with immunoSEQ multiplex PCR, while TCRdb's copy carries only in-frame clones and drops some. The sample shows 110,000 or so clones, about 91% of them seen only once. The sample comes from a study of T cell responses to AZD1222 COVID-19 vaccine. The study's findings and limits: Spike-wide vaccine-associated CD4 TCRs dominated at 160-218 and 743-854. White British donors predominated, females outnumbered males, and clonal diversity was possibly underestimated. The study sampled repertoires only after the peak T cell response.

V lost 5 bases and J 6 bases, leaving 14 bases between the germline ends. The CDR3 covers 13 residues. Per the germline V gene, CDR1 is MDHEN and CDR2 is SYDVKM. This chain uses TRBV28 with TRBJ2-7; TRBD2 might be the D (6 bases). The TCR was taken from an adult who received the AZD1222 COVID-19 vaccine. The sample here was peripheral blood, taken 28 days after the second AZD1222 dose. The DNA of the CDR3 is TGTGCCAGCAGTACTAGCTATCCCCTCGAGCAGTACTTC. Protein sequence: CASSTSYPLEQYF.